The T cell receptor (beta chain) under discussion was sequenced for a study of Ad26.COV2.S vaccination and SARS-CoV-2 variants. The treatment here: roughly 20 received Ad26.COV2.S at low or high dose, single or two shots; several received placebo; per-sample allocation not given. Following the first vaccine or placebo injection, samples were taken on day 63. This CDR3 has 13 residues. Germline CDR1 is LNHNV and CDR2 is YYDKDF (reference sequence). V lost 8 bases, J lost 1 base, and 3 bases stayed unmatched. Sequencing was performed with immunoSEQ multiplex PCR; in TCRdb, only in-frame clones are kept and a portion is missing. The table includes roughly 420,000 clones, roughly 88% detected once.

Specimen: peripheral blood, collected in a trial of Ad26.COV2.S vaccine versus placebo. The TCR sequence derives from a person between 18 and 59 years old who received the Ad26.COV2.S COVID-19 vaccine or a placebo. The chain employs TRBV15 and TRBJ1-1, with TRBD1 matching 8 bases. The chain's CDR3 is CATQQGENTEAFF. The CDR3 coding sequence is TGTGCCACCCAACAGGGGGAGAACACTGAAGCTTTCTTT.